The next 13 T cell receptor beta chains were all read from a single sample in a study of response to subunit inactivated influenza vaccine. TCRdb called the RT-PCR reads again in MiXCR, with one record for every CDR3 protein. The sample lists a few hundred thousand distinct CDR3 sequences; 6% to 9% were seen once. Sample: PBMCs from blood, taken less than 25 months after vaccination. The receptors were sampled from a man in his fifties or sixties who received an inactivated influenza vaccine.

Regarding this clonotype: A much larger clonotype is one base distant, so this may be a read error. The chain has TRBV7-2 and TRBJ2-5, with 7 bases identical to TRBD2. The junction had 7 bases not matched to a gene; V was cut back by 1 base and J by 2 bases. The CDR3 is 16 residues long. The germline CDR1 and CDR2 sequences are SGHTA and FQGNSA. The CDR3 protein is CASSLGGGGWQETQYF. The CDR3 nucleotides read TGTGCCAGCAGCTTAGGCGGGGGAGGGTGGCAAGAGACCCAGTACTTC.

The V and J genes are TRBV4-2 and TRBJ2-7; 9 nucleotides align to TRBD1. Trimming cost V 1 base and J 4 bases; bases outside gene matches: 5. Germline V gene sequence: CDR1 LGHNA, CDR2 YNFKEQ. The CDR3 consists of 15 residues. The CDR3 DNA reads as TGTGCCAGCAGCCAAGCCGACAGGGGGGAGTACGAGCAGTACTTC. Translating gives CASSQADRGEYEQYF.

This clonotype was detected a few times. The rearrangement joins TRBV12-3 or TRBV12-4 to TRBJ2-7; D gene unclear. Trimming shortened V by 2 bases and J by 0 bases, and 11 bases separated the two germline ends. This CDR3 spans 15 amino acids. The CDR3 sequence is CASSLWAESSYEQYF. The CDR3 region has the DNA TGTGCCAGCAGTTTATGGGCAGAGAGCTCCTACGAGCAGTACTTC.

This clonotype has just a few counts. The chain joins TRBV7-9 to TRBJ2-7; D is possibly TRBD2 (5 bases). The CDR3 covers 15 residues. V was trimmed by 1 base and J by 5 bases, leaving 15 bases between them. Germline-derived CDR1 and CDR2 are SEHNR and FQNEAQ (reference sequence). CDR3 sequence: CASSLGSGGEHEQYF. In DNA, the CDR3 is TGTGCCAGCAGCTTAGGCAGTGGTGGGGAGCACGAGCAGTACTTC.

This clonotype came up a few times. The chain joins TRBV12-3 or TRBV12-4 to TRBJ1-6, with 7 bases matching TRBD1. This CDR3 is 15 amino acids long. The trim removed 6 bases at V and 7 bases at J, leaving 9 bases unmatched. The DNA for the CDR3 is TGTGCCAGCAGCATAGGCAGGGGGTCCAATTCACCCCTCCACTTT. This encodes CASSIGRGSNSPLHF.

The chain is built from TRBV20-1 and TRBJ2-7; TRBD2 aligns across 10 bases. V trimming: 1 base; J trimming: 7 bases; junction bases outside the gene matches: 7. Per germline, CDR1 DFQATT and CDR2 SNEGSKA (reference sequence). The CDR3 extends over 14 amino acids. Here the CDR3 reads CSARVLAGVSEQYF. The CDR3, as DNA: TGCAGTGCTAGAGTCCTAGCGGGAGTATCTGAGCAGTACTTC.

The V call is TRBV7-8, the J call TRBJ1-2; no definite D call. Trimming removed 5 bases from V and 7 bases from J, with 17 bases in between. CDR3 length: 14 residues. The germline V gene has CDR1 SGHVS and CDR2 FQNEAQ. The CDR3 nucleotides read TGTGCCAGCAGCGCGCGAGAGGTCGAGGCTGGCTACACCTTC. Translation gives CASSAREVEAGYTF.

This clonotype was recorded at least ten times. The gene calls are TRBV6-1 and TRBJ1-5; the match to TRBD1 covers 7 bases. The CDR3 has 16 amino acids. CDR1 is MNHNS and CDR2 is SASEGT in the germline V gene. J lost 1 base, V lost 4 bases, and 7 bases had no gene match. The CDR3 nucleotides are TGTGCCAGCAGTGCTTTCCGGGACAGAAGCAATCAGCCCCAGCATTTT. Amino acid sequence: CASSAFRDRSNQPQHF.

The genes are TRBV11-2 and TRBJ2-1; 7 nucleotides line up with TRBD1. This CDR3 region has 13 residues. The ends lost 4 bases at V and 12 bases at J; junction bases unmatched: 9. The germline CDR1 and CDR2 sequences are SGHAT and FQNNGV. This CDR3 is CASSSTGAVWQFF. DNA for the CDR3: TGTGCCAGCAGCTCCACAGGGGCGGTCTGGCAGTTCTTC.

There are many counts of this clonotype. This chain connects TRBV28 to TRBJ1-4, with D tentatively TRBD1 (5 bases). The ends were cut back, 6 bases at V and 8 bases at J, with 7 bases in the middle. The CDR3 is made up of 11 amino acids. Germline CDR1 and CDR2: MDHEN and SYDVKM. The CDR3 region has the DNA TGTGCCAGCAGGGGGGAAGAAAAACTGTTTTTT. Its translation: CASRGEEKLFF.

This clonotype was picked up many times. The rearrangement joins TRBV29-1 to TRBJ2-1, with TRBD2 matching 13 bases. Germline values: CDR1 SQVTM, CDR2 ANQGSEA. V was clipped by 5 bases and J by 6 bases; unmatched bases: 7. The CDR3 runs to 15 residues. The CDR3 nucleotides are TGCAGCGTTTCGACGACTAGCGGGGGGTCCAATGAGCAGTTCTTC. Its translation: CSVSTTSGGSNEQFF.

The rearrangement joins TRBV15 to TRBJ2-7; 7 bases are a match to TRBD1. The J segment lost 3 bases and the V segment lost 3 bases, leaving 8 bases of the junction unmatched. The germline V gene encodes CDR1 LNHNV and CDR2 YYDKDF (reference sequence). This CDR3 is built from 15 residues. CDR3 sequence reads: CATSSLGTANYEQYF. The CDR3 DNA sequence: TGTGCCACCAGCAGCCTGGGGACAGCGAACTACGAGCAGTACTTC.

This clonotype was detected a few times. J is TRBJ2-7 and V is TRBV3-1; tentatively, D is TRBD1 or TRBD2 (5 bases each). Germline CDR1 and CDR2: LGHDT and YNNKEL (reference sequence). The CDR3 is made up of 15 amino acids. V lost 6 bases and J 0 bases, leaving 15 bases between the germline ends. CDR3 bases: TGTGCCAGCAGAAGAGAGGCAGGGAGCTCCTACGAGCAGTACTTC. It translates to CASRREAGSSYEQYF.